This T cell receptor (beta chain) was recorded in a study of blood T cell repertoires in COVID-19. The overall study: From T cells, B-cell-depleted T cells, or PBMCs came the material, which was cDNA or gDNA.

In the original processing: Researchers report that nucleated cell counts were estimated from reference gene primer amplification. Measured with immunoSEQ multiplex PCR; TCRdb has only the in-frame clones, and not every one. Clone size and V and J calls were adopted from that table, with D and trimming inferred from the DNA. Of some 70,000 clones in the sample, roughly three quarters were seen once. The CDR3 totals 16 residues. Trimming shortened V by 0 bases and J by 5 bases, and 14 bases separated the two germline ends. Germline lookup yields CDR1 SGHAT and CDR2 FQNNGV. The J gene is TRBJ2-4, the V gene TRBV11-2; the D gene is possibly TRBD1 (7 bases). The sample comprised peripheral blood. The clonotype originates from a woman aged 45-59 years with acute or convalescent COVID-19. CDR3 in DNA: TGTGCCAGCAGCTTAGATTGGAGGGGGCCTGAAAACATTCAGTACTTC. Translating gives CASSLDWRGPENIQYF.